This TCR beta chain stems from a study of blood T cell repertoires in COVID-19. Study in general: Samples came from the United States, Italy and Spain, spanning acute and convalescent COVID-19. From T cells, B-cell-depleted T cells, or PBMCs came the material, which was cDNA or gDNA.

Original analysis: Amplifying reference gene primers gave estimates of nucleated cell counts. TCRdb's table, derived via immunoSEQ multiplex PCR, lists solely in-frame clones and lacks some. That table is the source of V, J and clone size, and D and trimming were worked out from the DNA. The sample records roughly 70,000 clones, around 83% being singletons. Germline CDR1 LNHDA, CDR2 SQIVND (reference sequence). The CDR3 is made up of 14 amino acids. V gave up 4 bases and J gave up 7 bases; unmatched junction bases: 3. In its sample, this clone was seen once. This sequence joins TRBV19 and TRBJ2-1; TRBD2 agrees at 11 bases. The specimen sequenced was peripheral blood. The sequence came from a man between 65 and 85 years old with active COVID-19. CDR3 bases: TGTGCCAGTAGTACCTTAGCGGGGGGGAATGAGCAGTTCTTC. It encodes CASSTLAGGNEQFF. The full variable domain, its missing parts supplied by reference TRBV19 and TRBJ2-1, is DGGITQSPKYLFRKEGQNVTLSCEQNLNHDAMYWYRQDPGQGLRLIYYSQIVNDFQKGDIAEGYSVSREKKESFPLTVTSAQKNPTAFYLCASSTLAGGNEQFFGPGTRLTVL.